This T cell receptor beta chain originates from a study of T cell changes during pregnancy in multiple sclerosis. Sequencing was performed with immunoSEQ multiplex PCR; in TCRdb, only in-frame clones are kept and a portion is missing. The sample carries 25,000 to 30,000 clones, 89% recorded once. CDR3 length equals 17 residues. Trimming at V came to 4 bases and at J to 1 base, leaving 11 bases not matched to a gene. Germline V gene data show CDR1 as SGHRS and CDR2 as YFSETQ. The chain combines TRBV5-1 with TRBJ2-7; 10 nucleotides match TRBD1. This receptor was taken from a female donor in good health, enrolled as a control in a pregnancy study. The specimen comprised CD4+ T cells from peripheral blood mononuclear cells, sampled in the first trimester of pregnancy. DNA for the CDR3: TGCGCCAGCAGCCATGGGCTACGGACAGGGGGTTCCTACGAGCAGTACTTC. Translated, it gives CASSHGLRTGGSYEQYF.